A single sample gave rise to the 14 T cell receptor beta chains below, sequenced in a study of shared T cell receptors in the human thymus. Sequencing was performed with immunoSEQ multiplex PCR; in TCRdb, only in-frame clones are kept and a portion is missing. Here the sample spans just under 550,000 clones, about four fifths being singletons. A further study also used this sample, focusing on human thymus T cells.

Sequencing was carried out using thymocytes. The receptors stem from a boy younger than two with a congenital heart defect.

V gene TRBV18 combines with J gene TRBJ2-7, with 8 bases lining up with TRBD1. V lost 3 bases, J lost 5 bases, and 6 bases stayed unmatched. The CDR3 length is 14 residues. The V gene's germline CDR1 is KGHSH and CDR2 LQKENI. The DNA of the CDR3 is TGTGCCAGCTCACCGGACAGGGCGTGCGACGAGCAGTACTTC. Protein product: CASSPDRACDEQYF.

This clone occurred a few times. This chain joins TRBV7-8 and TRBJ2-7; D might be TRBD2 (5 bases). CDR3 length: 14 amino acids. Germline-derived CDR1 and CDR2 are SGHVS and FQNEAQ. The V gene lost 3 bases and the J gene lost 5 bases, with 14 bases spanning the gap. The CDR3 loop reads CASSLFRGSHEQYF. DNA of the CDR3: TGTGCCAGCAGCTTGTTTCGGGGATCCCACGAGCAGTACTTC.

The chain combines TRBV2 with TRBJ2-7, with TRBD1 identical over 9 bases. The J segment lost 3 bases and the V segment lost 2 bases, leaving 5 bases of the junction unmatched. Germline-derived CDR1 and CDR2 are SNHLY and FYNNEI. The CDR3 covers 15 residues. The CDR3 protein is CASSERDREDYEQYF. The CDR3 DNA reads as TGTGCCAGCAGTGAAAGGGACAGGGAAGACTACGAGCAGTACTTC.

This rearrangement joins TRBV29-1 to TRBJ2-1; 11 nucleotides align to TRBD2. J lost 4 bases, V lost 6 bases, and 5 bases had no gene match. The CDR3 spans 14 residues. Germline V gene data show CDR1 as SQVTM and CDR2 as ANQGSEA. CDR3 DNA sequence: TGCAGCGTCTCCGGGACTAGCGGTTACAATGAGCAGTTCTTC. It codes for CSVSGTSGYNEQFF.

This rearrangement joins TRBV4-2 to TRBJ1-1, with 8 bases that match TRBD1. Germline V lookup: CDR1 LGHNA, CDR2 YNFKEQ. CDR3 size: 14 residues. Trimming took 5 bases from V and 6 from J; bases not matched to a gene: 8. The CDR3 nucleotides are TGTGCCAGCAGCTTTCCAGGGGGCCTCTCTGAAGCTTTCTTT. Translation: CASSFPGGLSEAFF.

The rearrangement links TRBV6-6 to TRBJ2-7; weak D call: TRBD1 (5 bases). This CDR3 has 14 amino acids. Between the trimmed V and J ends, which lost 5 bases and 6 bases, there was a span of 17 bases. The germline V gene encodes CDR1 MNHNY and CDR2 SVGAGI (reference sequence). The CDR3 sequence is CASSARGPGREQYF. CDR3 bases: TGTGCCAGCAGTGCTAGGGGTCCCGGACGCGAGCAGTACTTC.

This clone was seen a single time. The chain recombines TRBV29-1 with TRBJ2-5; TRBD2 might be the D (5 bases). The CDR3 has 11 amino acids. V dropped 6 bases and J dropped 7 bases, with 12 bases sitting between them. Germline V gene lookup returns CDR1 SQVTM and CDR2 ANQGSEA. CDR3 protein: CSVGVRGTQYF. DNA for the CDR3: TGCAGCGTCGGGGTGCGAGGGACCCAGTACTTC.

CDR3 sequence (DNA): TGTGCCAGCAGTTGTGGGACTAGCGGGAGTCCGGACAATGAGCAGTTCTTC. Its translation is CASSCGTSGSPDNEQFF. This chain uses TRBV27 with TRBJ2-1, with 14 nucleotides matching TRBD2. The junction had 7 bases not matched to a gene; V was cut back by 4 bases and J by 5 bases. This CDR3 has 17 residues. In germline, CDR1 is MNHEY, CDR2 SMNVEV (reference sequence).

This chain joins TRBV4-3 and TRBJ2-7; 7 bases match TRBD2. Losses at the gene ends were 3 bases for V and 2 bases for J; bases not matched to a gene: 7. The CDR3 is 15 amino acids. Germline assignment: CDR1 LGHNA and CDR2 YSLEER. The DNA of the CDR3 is TGCGCCAGCAGCCATCTGCAAGCGGGGACCTACGAGCAGTACTTC. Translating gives CASSHLQAGTYEQYF.

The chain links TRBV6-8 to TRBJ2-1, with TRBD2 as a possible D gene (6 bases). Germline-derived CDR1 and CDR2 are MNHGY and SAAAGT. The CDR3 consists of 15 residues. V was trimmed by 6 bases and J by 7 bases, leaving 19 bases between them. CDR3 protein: CASSPGPGGANEQFF. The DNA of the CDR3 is TGTGCCAGCAGCCCAGGTCCCGGAGGGGCAAATGAGCAGTTCTTC.

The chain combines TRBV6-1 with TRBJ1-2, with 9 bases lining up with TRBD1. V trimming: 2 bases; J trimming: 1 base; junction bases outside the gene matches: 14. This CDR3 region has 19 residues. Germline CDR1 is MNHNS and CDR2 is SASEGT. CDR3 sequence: CASSELPPGQGKINYGYTF. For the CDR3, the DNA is TGTGCCAGCAGTGAACTTCCCCCGGGACAGGGAAAAATTAACTATGGCTACACCTTC.

This CDR3 reads CASSLGRGRSSTDTQYF. The CDR3 nucleotides are TGTGCCAGCAGCTTAGGACGAGGGAGATCGAGCACAGATACGCAGTATTTT. The chain uses TRBV11-3 and TRBJ2-3, with D possibly being TRBD2 (5 bases). The germline V and J ends were trimmed by 1 base and 0 bases, with 14 bases remaining between them. This CDR3 region has 17 residues. The germline V gene encodes CDR1 SGHNT and CDR2 YENEEA.

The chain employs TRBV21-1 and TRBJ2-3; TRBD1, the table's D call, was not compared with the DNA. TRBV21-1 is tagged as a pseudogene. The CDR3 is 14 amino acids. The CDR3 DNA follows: TGTAGTGCCCTGGACAGGGGTAACACAGATACGCAGTATTTT. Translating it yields CSALDRGNTDTQYF.

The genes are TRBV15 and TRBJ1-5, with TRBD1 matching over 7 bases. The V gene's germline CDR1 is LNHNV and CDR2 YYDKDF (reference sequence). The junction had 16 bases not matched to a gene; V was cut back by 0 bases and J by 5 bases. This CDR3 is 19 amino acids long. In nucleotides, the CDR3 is TGTGCCACCAGCAGAGATAGAGGGGGCCTATTCCAGGGGTATCAGCCCCAGCATTTT. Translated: CATSRDRGGLFQGYQPQHF. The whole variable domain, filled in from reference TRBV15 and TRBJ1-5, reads DAMVIQNPRYQVTQFGKPVTLSCSQTLNHNVMYWYQQKSSQAPKLLFHYYDKDFNNEADTPDNFQSRRPNTSFCFLDIRSPGLGDTAMYLCATSRDRGGLFQGYQPQHFGDGTRLSIL.